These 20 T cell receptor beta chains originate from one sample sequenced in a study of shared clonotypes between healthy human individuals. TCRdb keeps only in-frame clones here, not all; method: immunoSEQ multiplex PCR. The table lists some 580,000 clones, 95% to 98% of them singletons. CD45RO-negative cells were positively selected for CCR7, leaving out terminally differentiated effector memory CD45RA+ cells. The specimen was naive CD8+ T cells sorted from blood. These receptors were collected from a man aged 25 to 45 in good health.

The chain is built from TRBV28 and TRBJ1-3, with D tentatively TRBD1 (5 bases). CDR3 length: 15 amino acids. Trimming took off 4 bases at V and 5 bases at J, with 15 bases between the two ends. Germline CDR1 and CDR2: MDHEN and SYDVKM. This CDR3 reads CASSSRPGSRNTIYF. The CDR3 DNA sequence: TGTGCCAGCAGTTCCCGGCCAGGGTCGCGAAACACCATATATTTT.

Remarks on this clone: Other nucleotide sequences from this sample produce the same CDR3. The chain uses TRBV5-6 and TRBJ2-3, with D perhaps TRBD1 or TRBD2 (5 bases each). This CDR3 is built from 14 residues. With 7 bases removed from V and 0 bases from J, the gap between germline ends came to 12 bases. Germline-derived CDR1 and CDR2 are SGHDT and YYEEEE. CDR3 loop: CASSWGGSTDTQYF. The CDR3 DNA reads TGTGCCAGCTCCTGGGGCGGGAGCACAGATACGCAGTATTTT.

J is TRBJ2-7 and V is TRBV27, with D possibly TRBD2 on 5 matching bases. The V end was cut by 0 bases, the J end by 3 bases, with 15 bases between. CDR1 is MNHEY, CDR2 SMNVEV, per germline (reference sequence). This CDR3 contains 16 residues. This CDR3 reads CASSLSMGSVGYEQYF. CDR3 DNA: TGTGCCAGCAGTTTATCGATGGGTAGCGTCGGCTACGAGCAGTACTTC.

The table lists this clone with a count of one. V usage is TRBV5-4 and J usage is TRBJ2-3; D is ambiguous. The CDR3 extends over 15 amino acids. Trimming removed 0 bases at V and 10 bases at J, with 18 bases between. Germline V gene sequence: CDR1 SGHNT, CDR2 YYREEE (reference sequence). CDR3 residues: CASSLDVLPQSAQYF. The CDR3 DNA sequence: TGTGCCAGCAGCTTGGATGTTCTACCTCAGTCCGCGCAGTATTTT.

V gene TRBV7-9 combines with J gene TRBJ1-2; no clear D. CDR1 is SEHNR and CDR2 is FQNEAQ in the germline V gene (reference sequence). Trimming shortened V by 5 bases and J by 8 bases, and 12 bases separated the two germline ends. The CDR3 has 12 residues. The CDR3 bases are TGTGCCAGCAGCCCGGACGGAGGAGGCTACACCTTC. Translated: CASSPDGGGYTF.

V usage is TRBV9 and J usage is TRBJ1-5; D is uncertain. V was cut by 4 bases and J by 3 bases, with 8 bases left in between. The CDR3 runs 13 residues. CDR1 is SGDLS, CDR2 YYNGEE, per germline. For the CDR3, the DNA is TGTGCCAGCAGCCCCGGGTACAATCAGCCCCAGCATTTT. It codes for CASSPGYNQPQHF.

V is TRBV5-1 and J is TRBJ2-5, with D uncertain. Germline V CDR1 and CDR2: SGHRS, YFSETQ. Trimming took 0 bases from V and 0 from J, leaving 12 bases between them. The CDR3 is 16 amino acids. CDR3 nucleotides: TGCGCCAGCAGCTTGGTATCGTTACGGTACCAAGAGACCCAGTACTTC. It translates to CASSLVSLRYQETQYF.

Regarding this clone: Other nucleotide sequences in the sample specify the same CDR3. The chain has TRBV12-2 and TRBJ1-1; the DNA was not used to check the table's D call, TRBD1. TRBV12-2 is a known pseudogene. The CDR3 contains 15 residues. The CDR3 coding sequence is TGTGCAAGTCGCCCTGAACAGGGGGCGGACACTGAAGCTTTCTTT. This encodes CASRPEQGADTEAFF.

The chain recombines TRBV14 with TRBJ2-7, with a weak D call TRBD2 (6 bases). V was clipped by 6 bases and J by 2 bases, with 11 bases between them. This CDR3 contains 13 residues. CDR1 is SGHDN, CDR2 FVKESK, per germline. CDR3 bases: TGTGCCAGCAGGATCGGGGGTACCTACGAGCAGTACTTC. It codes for CASRIGGTYEQYF. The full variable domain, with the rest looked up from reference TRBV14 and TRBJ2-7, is EAGVTQFPSHSVIEKGQTVTLRCDPISGHDNLYWYRRVMGKEIKFLLHFVKESKQDESGMPNNRFLAERTGGTYSTLKVQPAELEDSGVYFCASRIGGTYEQYFGPGTRLTVT.

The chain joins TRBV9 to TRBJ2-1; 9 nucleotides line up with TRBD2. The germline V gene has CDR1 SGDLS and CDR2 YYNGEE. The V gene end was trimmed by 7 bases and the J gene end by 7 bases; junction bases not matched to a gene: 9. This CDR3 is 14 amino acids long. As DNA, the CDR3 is TGTGCCAGCGCCAGGCTAGCGGGAAATAATGAGCAGTTCTTC. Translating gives CASARLAGNNEQFF.

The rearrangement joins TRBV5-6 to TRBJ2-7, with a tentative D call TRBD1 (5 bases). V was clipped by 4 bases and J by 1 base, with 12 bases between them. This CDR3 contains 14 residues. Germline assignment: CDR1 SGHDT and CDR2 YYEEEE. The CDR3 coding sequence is TGTGCCAGCAGCAAGACAGTACCTTCCTACGAGCAGTACTTC. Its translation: CASSKTVPSYEQYF. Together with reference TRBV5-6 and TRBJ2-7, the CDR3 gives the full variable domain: DAGVTQSPTHLIKTRGQQVTLRCSPKSGHDTVSWYQQALGQGPQFIFQYYEEEERQRGNFPDRFSGHQFPNYSSELNVNALLLGDSALYLCASSKTVPSYEQYFGPGTRLTVT.

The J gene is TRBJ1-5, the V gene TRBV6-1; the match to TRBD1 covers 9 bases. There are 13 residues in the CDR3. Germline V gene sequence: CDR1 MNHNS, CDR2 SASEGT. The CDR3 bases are TGTGGGACCGGGACAGGGATAAATCAGCCCCAGCATTTT. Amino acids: CGTGTGINQPQHF.

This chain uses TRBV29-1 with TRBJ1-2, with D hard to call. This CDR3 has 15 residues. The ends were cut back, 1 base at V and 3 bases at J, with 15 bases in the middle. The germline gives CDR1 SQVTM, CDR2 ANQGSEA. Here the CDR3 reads CSVEVSAERHYGYTF. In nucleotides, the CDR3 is TGCAGCGTTGAAGTGTCAGCAGAGAGACACTATGGCTACACCTTC.

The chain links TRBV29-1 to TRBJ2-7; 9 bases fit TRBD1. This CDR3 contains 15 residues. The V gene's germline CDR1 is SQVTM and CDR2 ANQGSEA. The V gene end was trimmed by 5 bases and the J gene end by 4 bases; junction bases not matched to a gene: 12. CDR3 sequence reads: CSVLDMAGTGYEQYF. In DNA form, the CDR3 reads TGCAGCGTTCTTGATATGGCGGGGACAGGGTACGAGCAGTACTTC.

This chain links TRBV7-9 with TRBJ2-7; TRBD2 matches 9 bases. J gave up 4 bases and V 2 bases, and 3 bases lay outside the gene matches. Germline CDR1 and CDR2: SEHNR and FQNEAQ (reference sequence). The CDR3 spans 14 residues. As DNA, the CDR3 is TGTGCCAGCAGCTTACTAGCGGGACCATACGAGCAGTACTTC. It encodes CASSLLAGPYEQYF.

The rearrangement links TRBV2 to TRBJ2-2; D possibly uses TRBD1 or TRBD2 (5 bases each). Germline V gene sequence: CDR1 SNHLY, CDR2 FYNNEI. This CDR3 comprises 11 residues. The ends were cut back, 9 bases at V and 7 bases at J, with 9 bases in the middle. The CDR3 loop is CASRDGGELFF. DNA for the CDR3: TGTGCCAGTAGGGACGGCGGGGAGCTGTTTTTT.

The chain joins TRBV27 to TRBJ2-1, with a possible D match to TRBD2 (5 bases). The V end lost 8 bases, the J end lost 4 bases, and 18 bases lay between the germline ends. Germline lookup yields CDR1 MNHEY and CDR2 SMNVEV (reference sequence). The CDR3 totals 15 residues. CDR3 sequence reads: CASGSLVELYNEQFF. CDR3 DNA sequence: TGTGCCAGCGGCTCACTAGTGGAATTATACAATGAGCAGTTCTTC.

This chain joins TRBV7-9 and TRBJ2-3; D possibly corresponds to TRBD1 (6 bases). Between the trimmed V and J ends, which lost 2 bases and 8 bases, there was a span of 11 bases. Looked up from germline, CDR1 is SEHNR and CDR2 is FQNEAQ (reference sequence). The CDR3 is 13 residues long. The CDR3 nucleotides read TGTGCCAGCAGCTTACAGGGGATCATTACGCAGTATTTT. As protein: CASSLQGIITQYF.

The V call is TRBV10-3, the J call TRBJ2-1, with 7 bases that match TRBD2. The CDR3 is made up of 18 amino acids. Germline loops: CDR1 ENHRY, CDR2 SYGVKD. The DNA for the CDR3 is TGTGGAAAGAGAACCGAGACTAGCCGCGCTCGAGTGAGTTGTGGGCAGTTCTTC. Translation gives CGKRTETSRARVSCGQFF.

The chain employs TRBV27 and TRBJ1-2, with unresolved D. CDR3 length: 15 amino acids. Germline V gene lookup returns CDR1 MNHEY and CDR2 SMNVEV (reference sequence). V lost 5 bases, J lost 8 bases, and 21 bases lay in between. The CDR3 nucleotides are TGTGCCAGCAGTACCTCACACGGAAACGTGGGCGGCTACACCTTC. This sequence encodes CASSTSHGNVGGYTF.